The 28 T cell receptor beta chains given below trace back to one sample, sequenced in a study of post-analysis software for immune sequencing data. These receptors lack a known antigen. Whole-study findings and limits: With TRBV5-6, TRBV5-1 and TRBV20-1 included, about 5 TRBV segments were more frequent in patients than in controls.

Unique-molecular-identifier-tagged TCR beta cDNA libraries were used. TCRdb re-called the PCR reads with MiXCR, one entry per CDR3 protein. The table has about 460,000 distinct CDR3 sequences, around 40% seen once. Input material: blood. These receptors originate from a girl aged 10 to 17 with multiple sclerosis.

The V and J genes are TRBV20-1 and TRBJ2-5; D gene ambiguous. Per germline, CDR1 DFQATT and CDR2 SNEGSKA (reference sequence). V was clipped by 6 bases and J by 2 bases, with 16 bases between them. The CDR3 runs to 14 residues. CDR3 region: CSARRAGKQETQYF. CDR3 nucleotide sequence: TGCAGTGCGAGAAGGGCAGGAAAACAAGAGACCCAGTACTTC.

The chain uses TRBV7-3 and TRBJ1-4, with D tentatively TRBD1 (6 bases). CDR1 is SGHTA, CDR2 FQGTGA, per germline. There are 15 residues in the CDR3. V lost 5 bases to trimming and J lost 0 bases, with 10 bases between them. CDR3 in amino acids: CASSTDSATNEKLFF. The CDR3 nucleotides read TGTGCCAGCAGCACGGACAGTGCAACTAATGAAAAACTGTTTTTT.

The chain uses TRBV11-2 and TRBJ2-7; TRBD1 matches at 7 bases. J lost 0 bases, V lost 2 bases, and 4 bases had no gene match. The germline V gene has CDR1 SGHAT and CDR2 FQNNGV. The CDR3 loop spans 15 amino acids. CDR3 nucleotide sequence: TGTGCCAGCAGCTTAAACCGGGACAGCTCCTACGAGCAGTACTTC. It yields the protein CASSLNRDSSYEQYF.

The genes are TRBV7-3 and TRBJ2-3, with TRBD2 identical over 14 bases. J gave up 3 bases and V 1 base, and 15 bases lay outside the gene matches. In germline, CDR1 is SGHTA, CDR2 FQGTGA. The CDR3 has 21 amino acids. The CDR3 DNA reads TGTGCCAGCAGCTTAAAGGCCCGCGCCACCGGGACTAGCGGGAGTACAGATACGCAGTATTTT. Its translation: CASSLKARATGTSGSTDTQYF.

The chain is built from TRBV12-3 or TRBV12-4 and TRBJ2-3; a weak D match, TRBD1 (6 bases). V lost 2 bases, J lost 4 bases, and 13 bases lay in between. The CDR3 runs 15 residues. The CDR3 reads CASSLWSEGADTQYF. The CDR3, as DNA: TGTGCCAGCAGTTTATGGTCCGAGGGGGCAGATACGCAGTATTTT.

The CDR3 nucleotides are TGCGCCAGCAGCCAAGGTCTCATAGACTACAATGAGCAGTTCTTC. Its translation is CASSQGLIDYNEQFF. This chain links TRBV4-1 with TRBJ2-1; unclear D gene. V lost 1 base, J lost 3 bases, and 10 bases lay in between. The CDR3 spans 15 residues. Germline V gene data show CDR1 as MGHRA and CDR2 as YSYEKL.

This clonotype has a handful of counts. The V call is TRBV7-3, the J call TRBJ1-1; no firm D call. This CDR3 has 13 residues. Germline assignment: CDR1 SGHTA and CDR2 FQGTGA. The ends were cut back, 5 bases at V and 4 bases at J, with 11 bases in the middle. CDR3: CASSPGSSTEAFF. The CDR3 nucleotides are TGTGCCAGCAGCCCGGGGAGCTCCACTGAAGCTTTCTTT.

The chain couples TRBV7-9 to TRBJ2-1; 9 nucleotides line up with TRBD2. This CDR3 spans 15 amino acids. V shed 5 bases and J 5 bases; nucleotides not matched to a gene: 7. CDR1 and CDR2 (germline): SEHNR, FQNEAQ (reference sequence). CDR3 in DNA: TGTGCCAGCAGCCCACCTAGCGGGACGGACAATGAGCAGTTCTTC. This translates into CASSPPSGTDNEQFF.

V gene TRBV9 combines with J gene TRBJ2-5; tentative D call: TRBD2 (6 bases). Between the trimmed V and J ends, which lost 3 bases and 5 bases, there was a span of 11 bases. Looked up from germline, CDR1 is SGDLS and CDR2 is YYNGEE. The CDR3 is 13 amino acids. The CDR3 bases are TGTGCCAGCAGCGCCCCCGGGACTGAGACCCAGTACTTC. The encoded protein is CASSAPGTETQYF.

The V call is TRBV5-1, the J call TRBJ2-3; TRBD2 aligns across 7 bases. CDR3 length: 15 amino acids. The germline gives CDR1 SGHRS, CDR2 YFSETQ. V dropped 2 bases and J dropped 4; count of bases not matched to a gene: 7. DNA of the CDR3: TGCGCCAGCAGCTTTGGCGGGAGAGGCGCAGATACGCAGTATTTT. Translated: CASSFGGRGADTQYF. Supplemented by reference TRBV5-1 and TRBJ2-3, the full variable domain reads KAGVTQTPRYLIKTRGQQVTLSCSPISGHRSVSWYQQTPGQGLQFLFEYFSETQRNKGNFPGRFSGRQFSNSRSEMNVSTLELGDSALYLCASSFGGRGADTQYFGPGTRLTVL.

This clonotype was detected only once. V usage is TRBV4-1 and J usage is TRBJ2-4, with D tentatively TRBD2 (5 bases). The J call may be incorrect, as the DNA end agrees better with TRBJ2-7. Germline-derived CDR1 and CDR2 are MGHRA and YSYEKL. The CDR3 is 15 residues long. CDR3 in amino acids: CASSRTSLVAYEQYF. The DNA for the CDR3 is TGCGCCAGCAGCCGAACTAGTCTAGTAGCCTACGAGCAGTACTTC.

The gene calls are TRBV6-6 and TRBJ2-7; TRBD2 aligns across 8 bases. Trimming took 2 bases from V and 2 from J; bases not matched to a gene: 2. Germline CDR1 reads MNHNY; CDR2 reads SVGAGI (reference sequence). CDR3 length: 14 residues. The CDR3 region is CASSYASGPYEQYF. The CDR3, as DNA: TGTGCCAGCAGTTACGCTAGCGGGCCCTACGAGCAGTACTTC.

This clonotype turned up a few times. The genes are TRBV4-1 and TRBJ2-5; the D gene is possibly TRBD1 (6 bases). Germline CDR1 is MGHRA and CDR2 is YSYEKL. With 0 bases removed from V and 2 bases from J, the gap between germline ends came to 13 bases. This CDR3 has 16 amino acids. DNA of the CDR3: TGCGCCAGCAGCCAAGACCCAACAGGGAATCAAGAGACCCAGTACTTC. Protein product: CASSQDPTGNQETQYF.

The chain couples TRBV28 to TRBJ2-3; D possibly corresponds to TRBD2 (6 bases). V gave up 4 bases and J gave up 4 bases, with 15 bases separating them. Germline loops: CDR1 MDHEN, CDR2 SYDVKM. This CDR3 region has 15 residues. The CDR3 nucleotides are TGTGCCAGCAGTTCGGAGGGCCTGTTCCCAGATACGCAGTATTTT. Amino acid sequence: CASSSEGLFPDTQYF.

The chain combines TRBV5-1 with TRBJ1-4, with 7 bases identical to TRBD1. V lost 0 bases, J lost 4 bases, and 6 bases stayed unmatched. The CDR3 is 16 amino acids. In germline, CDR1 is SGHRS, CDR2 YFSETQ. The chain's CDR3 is CASSLDRQGVNEKLFF. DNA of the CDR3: TGCGCCAGCAGCTTGGATCGGCAGGGGGTTAATGAAAAACTGTTTTTT. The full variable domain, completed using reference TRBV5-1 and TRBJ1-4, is KAGVTQTPRYLIKTRGQQVTLSCSPISGHRSVSWYQQTPGQGLQFLFEYFSETQRNKGNFPGRFSGRQFSNSRSEMNVSTLELGDSALYLCASSLDRQGVNEKLFFGSGTQLSVL.

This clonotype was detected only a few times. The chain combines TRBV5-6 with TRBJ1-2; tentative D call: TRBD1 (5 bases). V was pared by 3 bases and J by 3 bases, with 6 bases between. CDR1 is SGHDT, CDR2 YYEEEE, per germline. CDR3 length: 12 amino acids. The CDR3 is CASSSTDYGYTF. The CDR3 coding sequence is TGTGCCAGCAGCTCGACAGACTATGGCTACACCTTC.

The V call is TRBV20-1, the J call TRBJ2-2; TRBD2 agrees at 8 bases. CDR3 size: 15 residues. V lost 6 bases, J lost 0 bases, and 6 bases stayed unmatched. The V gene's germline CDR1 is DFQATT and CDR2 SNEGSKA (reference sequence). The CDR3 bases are TGCAGTGCCTATAGGACTAGCCCGAACACCGGGGAGCTGTTTTTT. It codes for CSAYRTSPNTGELFF.

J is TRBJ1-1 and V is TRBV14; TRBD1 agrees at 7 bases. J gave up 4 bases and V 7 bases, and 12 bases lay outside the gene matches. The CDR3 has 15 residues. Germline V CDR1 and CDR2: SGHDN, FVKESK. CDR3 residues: CASNPRQGFGTEAFF. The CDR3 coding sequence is TGTGCCAGCAACCCTAGACAGGGTTTTGGCACTGAAGCTTTCTTT.

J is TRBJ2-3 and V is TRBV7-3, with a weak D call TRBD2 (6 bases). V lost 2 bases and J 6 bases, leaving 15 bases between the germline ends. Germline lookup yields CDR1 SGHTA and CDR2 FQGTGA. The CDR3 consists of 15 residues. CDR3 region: CASSLAGPAGDTQYF. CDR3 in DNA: TGTGCCAGCAGCTTAGCGGGCCCGGCGGGGGATACGCAGTATTTT.

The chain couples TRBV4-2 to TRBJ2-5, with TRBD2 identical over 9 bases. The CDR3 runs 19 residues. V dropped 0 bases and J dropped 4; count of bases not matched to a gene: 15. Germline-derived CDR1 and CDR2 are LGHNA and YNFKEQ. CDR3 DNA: TGTGCCAGCAGCCAAGATCAGATATTTGCGGGAGGGCCAGGAGAGACCCAGTACTTC. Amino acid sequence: CASSQDQIFAGGPGETQYF.

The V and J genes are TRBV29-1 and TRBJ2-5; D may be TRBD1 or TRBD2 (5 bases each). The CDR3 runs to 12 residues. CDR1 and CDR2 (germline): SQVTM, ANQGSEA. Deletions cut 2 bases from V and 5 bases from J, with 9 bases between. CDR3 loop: CSVERGAETQYF. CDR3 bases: TGCAGCGTTGAAAGAGGGGCGGAGACCCAGTACTTC.

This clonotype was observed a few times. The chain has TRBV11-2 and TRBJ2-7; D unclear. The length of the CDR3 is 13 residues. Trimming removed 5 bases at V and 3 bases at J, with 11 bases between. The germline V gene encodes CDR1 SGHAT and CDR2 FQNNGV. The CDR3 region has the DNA TGTGCCAGCAGCCACGTGGGCCGCTACGAGCAGTACTTC. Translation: CASSHVGRYEQYF.

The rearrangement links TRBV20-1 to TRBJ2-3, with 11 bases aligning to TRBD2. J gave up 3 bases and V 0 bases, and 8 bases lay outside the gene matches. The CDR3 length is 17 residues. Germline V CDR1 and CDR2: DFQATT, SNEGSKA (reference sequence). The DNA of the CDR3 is TGCAGTGCTAGAGATCGGGCTAGCGGGAGGAGGACAGATACGCAGTATTTT. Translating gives CSARDRASGRRTDTQYF.

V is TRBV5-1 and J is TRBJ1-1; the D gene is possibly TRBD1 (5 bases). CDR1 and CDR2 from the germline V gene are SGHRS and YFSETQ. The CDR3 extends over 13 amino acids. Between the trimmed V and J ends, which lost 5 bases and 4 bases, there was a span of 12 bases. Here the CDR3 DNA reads TGCGCCAGCAGGGCGGGACGGAGCACTGAAGCTTTCTTT. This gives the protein CASRAGRSTEAFF.

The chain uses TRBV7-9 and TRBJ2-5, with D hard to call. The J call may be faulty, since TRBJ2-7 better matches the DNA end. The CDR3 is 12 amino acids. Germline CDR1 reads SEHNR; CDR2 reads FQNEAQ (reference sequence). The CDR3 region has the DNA TGTGCCAGCAGCCTGGAGACCCACGAGCAGTACTTC. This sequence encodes CASSLETHEQYF.

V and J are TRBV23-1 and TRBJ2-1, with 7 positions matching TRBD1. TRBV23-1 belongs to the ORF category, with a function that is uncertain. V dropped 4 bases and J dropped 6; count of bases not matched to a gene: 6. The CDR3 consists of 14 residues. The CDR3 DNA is TGCGCCAGCAGTCCACCGGGACAGCCCAATGAGCAGTTCTTC. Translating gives CASSPPGQPNEQFF.

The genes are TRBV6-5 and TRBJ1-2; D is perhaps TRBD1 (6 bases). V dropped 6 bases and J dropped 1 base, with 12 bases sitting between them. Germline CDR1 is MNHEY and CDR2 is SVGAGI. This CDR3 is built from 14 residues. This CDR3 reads CASRTTGYNYGYTF. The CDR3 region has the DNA TGTGCCAGCAGGACTACAGGGTATAACTATGGCTACACCTTC.

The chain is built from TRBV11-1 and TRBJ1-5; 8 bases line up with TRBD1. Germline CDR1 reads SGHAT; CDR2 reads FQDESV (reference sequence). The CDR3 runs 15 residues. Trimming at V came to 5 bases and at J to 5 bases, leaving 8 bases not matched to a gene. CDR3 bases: TGTGCCAGCAGCCCGGGGACAGGAGGAGATCAGCCCCAGCATTTT. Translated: CASSPGTGGDQPQHF.